One and the same sample provided the 9 T cell receptor beta chains below, sequenced in a study of blood T cell repertoires in COVID-19. Measured with immunoSEQ multiplex PCR; TCRdb has only the in-frame clones, and not every one. The sample consists of about 200,000 clones, less than 85% of them appearing once. Specimen: PBMCs or T cells enriched from blood (not recorded which). These receptor sequences come from a man aged 35 to 55 who had recovered from COVID-19.

This CDR3 reads CASSGDRGSLQPQHF. CDR3 DNA: TGTGCCAGCAGTGGGGACAGGGGTTCCCTCCAGCCCCAGCATTTT. The chain has TRBV2 and TRBJ1-5; 10 nucleotides agree with TRBD1. This CDR3 has 15 amino acids. Trimming at V came to 4 bases and at J to 7 bases, leaving 7 bases not matched to a gene. Germline loops: CDR1 SNHLY, CDR2 FYNNEI.

The chain has TRBV7-2 and TRBJ2-7; 7 bases map to TRBD1. Germline CDR1 is SGHTA and CDR2 is FQGNSA. The CDR3 has 16 amino acids. V was clipped by 5 bases and J by 3 bases; unmatched bases: 13. The CDR3 loop reads CASSTSAGTEFYEQYF. CDR3 nucleotides: TGTGCCAGCAGCACATCCGCCGGGACAGAGTTCTACGAGCAGTACTTC.

V and J are TRBV6-1 and TRBJ2-7; TRBD2 agrees at 16 bases. Germline V gene data show CDR1 as MNHNS and CDR2 as SASEGT. CDR3 length: 20 residues. Unmatched junction bases numbered 9, after V lost 0 bases and J lost 1 base. CDR3 sequence (DNA): TGTGCCAGCAGTGAAGCCGAGGGACTAGCGGGAGGGCCGAAATCCTACGAGCAGTACTTC. Amino acid sequence: CASSEAEGLAGGPKSYEQYF.

This chain joins TRBV28 and TRBJ2-3; D might be TRBD2 (5 bases). There are 16 residues in the CDR3. Germline V gene data show CDR1 as MDHEN and CDR2 as SYDVKM. Trimming stripped 5 bases from V and 0 bases from J, with 15 bases between. The DNA of the CDR3 is TGTGCCAGCAGTCCCACTAGTTCCCCTAGCACAGATACGCAGTATTTT. Its translation: CASSPTSSPSTDTQYF.

Only a few counts were recorded for this clone. The genes are TRBV24-1 and TRBJ2-1; TRBD2 matches 7 bases. Trimming at V came to 1 base and at J to 12 bases, leaving 5 bases not matched to a gene. CDR3 size: 13 residues. The germline gives CDR1 KGHDR, CDR2 SFDVKD. The CDR3: CATSDLHTGGQFF. The CDR3, as DNA: TGTGCCACCAGTGATTTACACACGGGAGGGCAGTTCTTC.

The chain couples TRBV7-3 to TRBJ2-1; 9 bases align to TRBD2. The CDR3 runs 15 residues. With 6 bases clipped from V and 3 bases from J, the junction kept 6 bases outside the gene matches. The germline CDR1 and CDR2 sequences are SGHTA and FQGTGA. The CDR3 loop is CASSPSGTSYNEQFF. The CDR3 DNA is TGTGCCAGCAGTCCTAGCGGGACCAGCTACAATGAGCAGTTCTTC. Full variable domain (rest looked up from reference TRBV7-3 and TRBJ2-1): GAGVSQTPSNKVTEKGKYVELRCDPISGHTALYWYRQSLGQGPEFLIYFQGTGAADDSGLPNDRFFAVRPEGSVSTLKIQRTERGDSAVYLCASSPSGTSYNEQFFGPGTRLTVL.

This chain links TRBV5-1 with TRBJ2-1; TRBD2 matches 12 bases. The CDR3 is 15 amino acids. CDR1 and CDR2 from the germline V gene are SGHRS and YFSETQ. V trimming: 2 bases; J trimming: 6 bases; junction bases outside the gene matches: 3. CDR3 in amino acids: CASSFLAGGPNEQFF. For the CDR3, the DNA is TGCGCCAGCAGCTTCCTAGCGGGAGGGCCCAATGAGCAGTTCTTC.

The V and J genes are TRBV7-2 and TRBJ2-1; D is perhaps TRBD2 (7 bases). The germline CDR1 and CDR2 sequences are SGHTA and FQGNSA. The CDR3 is made up of 16 amino acids. V was trimmed by 2 bases and J by 8 bases, leaving 19 bases between them. In nucleotides, the CDR3 is TGTGCCAGCAGCTTAAGGGGGGGGAGAGCCCCCCATGAGCAGTTCTTC. The encoded protein is CASSLRGGRAPHEQFF.

This clone was recorded a few times. The chain combines TRBV5-1 with TRBJ2-7; no definite D call. V was cut by 3 bases and J by 1 base, with 8 bases left in between. Germline-derived CDR1 and CDR2 are SGHRS and YFSETQ. There are 13 residues in the CDR3. CDR3 bases: TGCGCCAGCAGCTCTACAGTTTCCTACGAGCAGTACTTC. Protein: CASSSTVSYEQYF.